This note documents a single TCR beta chain sequence. A much larger clone sits a single nucleotide away, making a read error possible. This specimen belongs to a study of CDR3 diversity in severe acne. TCRdb passed the PCR reads through MiXCR, listing each CDR3 protein once. The repertoire holds about 85,000 distinct CDR3 sequences, with about 50% as singletons. Germline V lookup: CDR1 LGHDT, CDR2 YNNKEL (reference sequence). This CDR3 spans 18 amino acids. The sample was blood. The chain couples TRBV3-1 to TRBJ1-5, with TRBD2 matching 7 bases. The J call could be wrong; TRBJ2-3 is a better fit for the DNA end. This clonotype was sampled from a male donor in good health, serving as a control. The CDR3 DNA reads as TGTGCCAGCAGCCAAGAGGACGTAGGGAGGGGAGGCAATCAGCCCCAGTATTTT. Protein: CASSQEDVGRGGNQPQYF.